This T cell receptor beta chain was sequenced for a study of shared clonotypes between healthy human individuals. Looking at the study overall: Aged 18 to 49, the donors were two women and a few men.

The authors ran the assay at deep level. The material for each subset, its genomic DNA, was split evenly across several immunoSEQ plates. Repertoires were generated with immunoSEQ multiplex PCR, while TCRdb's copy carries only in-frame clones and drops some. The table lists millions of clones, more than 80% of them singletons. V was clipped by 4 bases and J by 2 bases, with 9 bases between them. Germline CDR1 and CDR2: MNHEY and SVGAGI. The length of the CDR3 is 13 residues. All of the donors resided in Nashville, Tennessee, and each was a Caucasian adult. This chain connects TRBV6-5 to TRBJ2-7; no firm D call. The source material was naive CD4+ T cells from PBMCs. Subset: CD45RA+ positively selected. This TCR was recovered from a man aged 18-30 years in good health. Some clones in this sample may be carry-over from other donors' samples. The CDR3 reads CASSFPVTYEQYF. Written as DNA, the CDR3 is TGTGCCAGCAGTTTTCCAGTCACCTACGAGCAGTACTTC.